Below, 11 T cell receptor beta chains from the same sample are listed, as sequenced in a study of post-analysis software for immune sequencing data (dated by TCRdb to the mid-2010s). Library preparation employed PCR. Sequenced using an Illumina HiSeq 2500. To reduce PCR and sequencing biases, unique molecular identifiers were built into the TCR beta cDNA libraries. TCRdb ran its own pipeline on the public reads, namely fastp trimming at Q25 and MiXCR clone calling, and kept in-frame beta chains. Each record represents a unique CDR3 protein, reported with the most common genes and DNA among its rows. Here the sample has some 690,000 distinct CDR3 sequences; roughly 30% occur a single time. The ten largest clonotypes hold roughly 0.53% of the sample. The investigation overall reported the following: Patients showed significantly higher frequencies than controls for a handful of TRBV segments, among them TRBV5-6, TRBV5-1 and TRBV20-1.

These TCRs are of unknown antigen specificity. The specimen sequenced was blood. Receptors originate from a girl between 5 and 17 years old with multiple sclerosis.

The chain combines TRBV12-3 or TRBV12-4 with TRBJ1-5; tentative D call: TRBD1 (6 bases). The CDR3 contains 14 residues. V lost 6 bases and J lost 0, with 9 bases in between. CDR3 sequence: CASRRQASNQPQHF. The CDR3 DNA follows: TGTGCCAGCAGGAGACAGGCTAGCAATCAGCCCCAGCATTTT.

The V and J genes are TRBV12-3 or TRBV12-4 and TRBJ1-1; D might be TRBD1 (5 bases). The ends were cut back, 5 bases at V and 1 base at J, with 14 bases in the middle. This CDR3 is 15 amino acids long. CDR3 DNA: TGTGCCAGCAGTGGGGGTGACCACACGAACACTGAAGCTTTCTTT. Translation: CASSGGDHTNTEAFF.

The table lists this clonotype with a few counts. This sequence joins TRBV5-1 and TRBJ2-1, with 9 bases identical to TRBD2. CDR1 and CDR2 (germline): SGHRS, YFSETQ. The V gene end was trimmed by 4 bases and the J gene end by 7 bases; junction bases not matched to a gene: 9. The length of the CDR3 is 15 residues. CDR3 loop: CASSAAASGKNEQFF. CDR3 coding DNA: TGCGCCAGCAGCGCGGCTGCTAGCGGGAAAAATGAGCAGTTCTTC.

J is TRBJ2-5 and V is TRBV20-1; TRBD2 matches 13 bases. Germline assignment: CDR1 DFQATT and CDR2 SNEGSKA (reference sequence). V lost 2 bases to trimming and J lost 5 bases; unmatched junction nucleotides: 5. The CDR3 loop spans 15 amino acids. This CDR3 reads CSARRTSGSSETQYF. CDR3 DNA: TGCAGTGCTAGACGGACTAGCGGGAGTTCGGAGACCCAGTACTTC.

The rearrangement joins TRBV9 to TRBJ2-3; D ambiguous. Trimming cost V 0 bases and J 2 bases, with 13 bases left between them. CDR3 length: 16 residues. The germline V gene encodes CDR1 SGDLS and CDR2 YYNGEE. CDR3 nucleotides: TGTGCCAGCAGCGTAGGGCCGACCCTTTACACAGATACGCAGTATTTT. It encodes CASSVGPTLYTDTQYF.

A word on this clonotype: Its ends do not fully match the called genes, so a read error is possible. The V call is TRBV7-9, the J call TRBJ2-7; 7 nucleotides agree with TRBD2. In germline, CDR1 is SEHNR, CDR2 FQNEAQ (reference sequence). The CDR3 is made up of 15 amino acids. The CDR3 DNA reads TGTGCCGGCAGCTCGGGGGGACCCAGCTCCTACGAGCAGTACTTC. Translating gives CAGSSGGPSSYEQYF. Based on the CDR3 plus reference TRBV7-9 and TRBJ2-7, the full variable domain is DTGVSQNPRHKITKRGQNVTFRCDPISEHNRLYWYRQTLGQGPEFLTYFQNEAQLEKSRLLSDRFSAERPKGSFSTLEIQRTEQGDSAMYLCAGSSGGPSSYEQYFGPGTRLTVT.

The rearrangement joins TRBV29-1 to TRBJ2-4, with TRBD2 matching over 7 bases. CDR3 size: 12 residues. The germline V gene encodes CDR1 SQVTM and CDR2 ANQGSEA. The V and J ends lost 4 bases and 6 bases, in that order; junction bases with no gene match: 3. The CDR3 spells CSVGEGGNIQYF. DNA of the CDR3: TGCAGCGTTGGGGAGGGAGGAAACATTCAGTACTTC.

The V and J genes are TRBV29-1 and TRBJ1-1, with D hard to call. Germline V gene sequence: CDR1 SQVTM, CDR2 ANQGSEA. This CDR3 contains 15 residues. Trimming removed 7 bases from V and 0 bases from J, with 18 bases in between. This CDR3 is CSARGDRSLNTEAFF. The CDR3 nucleotides are TGCAGCGCCAGAGGAGACCGATCCTTGAACACTGAAGCTTTCTTT. The complete variable domain, with remaining parts taken from reference TRBV29-1 and TRBJ1-1, reads SAVISQKPSRDICQRGTSLTIQCQVDSQVTMMFWYRQQPGQSLTLIATANQGSEATYESGFVIDKFPISRPNLTFSTLTVSNMSPEDSSIYLCSARGDRSLNTEAFFGQGTRLTVV.

The genes are TRBV4-3 and TRBJ2-5; D could derive from TRBD1 or TRBD2 (5 bases each). The germline V gene has CDR1 LGHNA and CDR2 YSLEER. Trimming left V 1 base short and J 4 bases short, with 13 bases between. The CDR3 runs 15 residues. CDR3 region: CASSQGLGVSETQYF. The CDR3 nucleotides are TGCGCCAGCAGCCAAGGATTGGGGGTATCAGAGACCCAGTACTTC.

This clonotype has only a few counts. The chain employs TRBV6-1 and TRBJ2-7, with a tentative D call TRBD1 (5 bases). Germline CDR1 MNHNS, CDR2 SASEGT. Trimming removed 3 bases at V and 2 bases at J, with 8 bases between. This CDR3 spans 13 amino acids. CDR3 in DNA: TGTGCCAGCAGTGATGACAGACCCTACGAGCAGTACTTC. The encoded protein is CASSDDRPYEQYF.

The rearrangement joins TRBV24-1 to TRBJ2-7; D not resolved. CDR1 KGHDR and CDR2 SFDVKD come from the germline V gene. Trimming took off 9 bases at V and 5 bases at J, with 19 bases between the two ends. The CDR3 contains 14 residues. The CDR3 region is CATSFGGVNDEQYF. The CDR3 DNA reads as TGTGCCACCTCCTTTGGCGGAGTTAATGACGAGCAGTACTTC.